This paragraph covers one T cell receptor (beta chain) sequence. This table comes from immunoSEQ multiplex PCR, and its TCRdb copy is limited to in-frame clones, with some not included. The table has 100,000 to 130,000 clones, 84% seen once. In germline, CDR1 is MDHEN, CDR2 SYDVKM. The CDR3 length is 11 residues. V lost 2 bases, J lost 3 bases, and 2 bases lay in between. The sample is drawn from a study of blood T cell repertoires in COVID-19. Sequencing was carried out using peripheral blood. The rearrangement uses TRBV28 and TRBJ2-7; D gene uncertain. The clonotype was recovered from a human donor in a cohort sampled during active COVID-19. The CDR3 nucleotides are TGTGCCAGCAGTTTACTCTACGAGCAGTACTTC. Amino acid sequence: CASSLLYEQYF.